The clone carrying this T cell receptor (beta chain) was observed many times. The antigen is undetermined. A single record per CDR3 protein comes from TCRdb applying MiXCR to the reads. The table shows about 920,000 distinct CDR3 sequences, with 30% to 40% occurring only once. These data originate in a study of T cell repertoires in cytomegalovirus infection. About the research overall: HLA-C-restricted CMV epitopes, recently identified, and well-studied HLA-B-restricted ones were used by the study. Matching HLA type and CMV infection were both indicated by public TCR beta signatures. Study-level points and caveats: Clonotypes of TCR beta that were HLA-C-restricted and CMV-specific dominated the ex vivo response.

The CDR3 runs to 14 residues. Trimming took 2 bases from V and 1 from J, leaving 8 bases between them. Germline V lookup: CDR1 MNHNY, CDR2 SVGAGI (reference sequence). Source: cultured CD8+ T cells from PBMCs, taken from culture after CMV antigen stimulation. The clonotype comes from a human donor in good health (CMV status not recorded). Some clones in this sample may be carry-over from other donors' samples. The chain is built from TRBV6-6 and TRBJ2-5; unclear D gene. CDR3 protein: CASSYLSSQETQYF. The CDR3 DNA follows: TGTGCCAGCAGTTACCTTAGCTCCCAAGAGACCCAGTACTTC.